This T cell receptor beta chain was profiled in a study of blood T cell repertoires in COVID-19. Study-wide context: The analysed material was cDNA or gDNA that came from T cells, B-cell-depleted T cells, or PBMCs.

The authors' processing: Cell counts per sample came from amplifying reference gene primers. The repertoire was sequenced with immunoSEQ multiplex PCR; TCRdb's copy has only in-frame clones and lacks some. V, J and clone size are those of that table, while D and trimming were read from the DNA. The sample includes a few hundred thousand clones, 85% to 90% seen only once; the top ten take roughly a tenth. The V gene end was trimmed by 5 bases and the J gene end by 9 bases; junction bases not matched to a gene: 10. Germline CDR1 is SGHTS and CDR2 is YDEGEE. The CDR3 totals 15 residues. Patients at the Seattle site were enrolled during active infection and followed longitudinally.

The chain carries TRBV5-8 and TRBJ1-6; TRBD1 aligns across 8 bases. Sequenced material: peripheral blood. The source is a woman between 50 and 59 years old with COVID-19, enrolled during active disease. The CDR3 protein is CASSFRGRFGSPLHF. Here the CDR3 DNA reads TGTGCCAGCAGTTTCAGGGGGCGATTCGGTTCACCCCTCCACTTT.